This T cell receptor (beta chain) was sequenced during a study of shared clonotypes between healthy human individuals. Study-wide results and caveats: Among four donors, 4.5% to 5.5% of naive CD4 clonotypes were found in common. Relative to memory subsets, naive subsets generally showed larger estimated richness.

Germline V gene data show CDR1 as SEHNR and CDR2 as FQNEAQ (reference sequence). The V and J ends lost 2 bases and 0 bases respectively, with 11 bases between them. The CDR3 loop spans 16 amino acids. A remark on this clone: The antigen is unknown.

Free of recent acute infections or vaccinations, the donors were healthy HIV-negative adults. The deep-level immunoSEQ assay was used. The data were produced by immunoSEQ multiplex PCR, yet TCRdb's version contains in-frame clones alone and is incomplete. Of approximately 2.5 million clones listed, over 85% are singletons. This chain joins TRBV7-9 and TRBJ1-5, with unresolved D. Sequencing used naive CD4+ T cells from PBMCs. Described subset: CD45RA+ positively selected. This clonotype originated in a man between 18 and 35 years old in good health. Some clones in this sample may be carry-over from other donors' samples. The chain's CDR3 is CASSLTPVDSNQPQHF. In DNA, the CDR3 is TGTGCCAGCAGCTTAACCCCGGTGGATAGCAATCAGCCCCAGCATTTT. The whole variable domain, filled in from reference TRBV7-9 and TRBJ1-5, reads DTGVSQNPRHKITKRGQNVTFRCDPISEHNRLYWYRQTLGQGPEFLTYFQNEAQLEKSRLLSDRFSAERPKGSFSTLEIQRTEQGDSAMYLCASSLTPVDSNQPQHFGDGTRLSIL.